This is a list of T cell receptor beta chains from one sample in a study of blood T cell repertoires in COVID-19. Clones were sequenced by immunoSEQ multiplex PCR, and TCRdb holds only the in-frame ones, with some missing. The profile shows about 180,000 clones, about 86% of them singletons. The source material was peripheral blood. These receptors all stem from a man between 45 and 60 years old with active or convalescent COVID-19. Each CDR3 is given with its conserved first and last residue. A D gene is named only where the DNA matches it firmly. The size of a clone is reported for some rows only, either as once, few or many, or as a class for expanded clones.

clone_size,j_call,d_call,v_call,cdr3_aa,cdr3_nt
once,TRBJ1-2,-,TRBV27,CASSLVGEEPGYGYTF,TGTGCCAGCAGTTTAGTGGGGGAGGAACCAGGCTATGGCTACACCTTC
few,TRBJ1-5,-,TRBV9,CASSVGVEAGQPQHF,TGTGCCAGCAGCGTAGGGGTTGAGGCTGGTCAGCCCCAGCATTTT
once,TRBJ1-1,TRBD1,TRBV4-1,CASSTGQGARAEAFF,TGCGCCAGCAGCACCGGACAGGGGGCGCGCGCTGAAGCTTTCTTT
-,TRBJ1-1,-,TRBV5-1,CASSFGTIDTEAFF,TGCGCCAGCAGCTTCGGGACTATTGACACTGAAGCTTTCTTT
-,TRBJ2-7,TRBD2,TRBV12-3/TRBV12-4,CASSFSTSGVRYF,TGTGCCAGCAGTTTCTCGACTAGCGGGGTTCGGTACTTC
-,TRBJ1-1,-,TRBV28,CASSLWAETNTEAFF,TGTGCCAGCAGTTTATGGGCAGAAACGAACACTGAAGCTTTCTTT
-,TRBJ2-2,-,TRBV5-6,CASSLVLSGELFF,TGTGCCAGCAGCTTGGTGCTTAGCGGGGAGCTGTTTTTT
-,TRBJ2-3,-,TRBV14,CASSQDPTDTQYF,TGTGCCAGCAGCCAAGACCCTACAGATACGCAGTATTTT
-,TRBJ1-3,TRBD1,TRBV7-2,CASSLDRAGNTIYF,TGTGCCAGCAGCTTGGACAGGGCTGGAAACACCATATATTTT
-,TRBJ2-6,TRBD1,TRBV20-1,CSASSTGGTGANVLTF,TGCAGTGCTAGTTCGACAGGGGGTACTGGGGCCAACGTCCTGACTTTC
-,TRBJ1-1,TRBD1,TRBV10-3,CAISRTGENTEAFF,TGTGCCATCTCTAGGACAGGGGAGAACACTGAAGCTTTCTTT
-,TRBJ2-5,-,TRBV30,CAWSVTAYQETQYF,TGTGCCTGGAGTGTAACTGCGTACCAAGAGACCCAGTACTTC
-,TRBJ1-6,TRBD1,TRBV19,CASSPPTGEGSPLHF,TGTGCCAGTAGTCCCCCGACAGGGGAAGGTTCACCCCTCCACTTT
-,TRBJ1-1,TRBD1,TRBV10-3,CAINRDRGSNTEAFF,TGTGCCATCAACCGGGACAGGGGTAGCAACACTGAAGCTTTCTTT
-,TRBJ2-7,TRBD2,TRBV6-2/TRBV6-3,CASSPWTSGGQSYEQYF,TGTGCCAGCAGCCCATGGACTAGCGGGGGCCAATCCTACGAGCAGTACTTC
few,TRBJ2-5,-,TRBV27,CASSPLIGERQETQYF,TGTGCCAGCAGCCCACTAATCGGGGAGCGGCAAGAGACCCAGTACTTC
-,TRBJ2-1,TRBD2,TRBV15,CATSLGLAGAEQFF,TGTGCCACCAGCTTAGGACTAGCGGGAGCTGAGCAGTTCTTC
-,TRBJ2-3,-,TRBV5-1,CASSPRDSGQPATDTQYF,TGCGCCAGCAGCCCCCGTGACTCAGGACAGCCTGCAACAGATACGCAGTATTTT
-,TRBJ1-1,-,TRBV7-9,CASSLVGGEGTEAFF,TGTGCCAGCAGCTTAGTAGGGGGGGAGGGCACTGAAGCTTTCTTT
-,TRBJ1-6,-,TRBV5-1,CASSLGQGNSPLHF,TGCGCCAGCAGCTTGGGTCAGGGCAATTCACCCCTCCACTTT
-,TRBJ1-3,-,TRBV30,CAWSAVGASGNTIYF,TGTGCCTGGAGTGCAGTAGGGGCCTCTGGAAACACCATATATTTT
-,TRBJ1-2,-,TRBV4-2,CASSQVTGMVGYTF,TGTGCCAGCAGCCAAGTAACAGGGATGGTTGGCTACACCTTC
once,TRBJ1-1,-,TRBV29-1,CSVGPQGNTEAFF,TGCAGCGTCGGACCACAGGGTAACACTGAAGCTTTCTTT
-,TRBJ1-5,TRBD1,TRBV7-9,CASSLAGTGRQPQHF,TGTGCCAGCAGCTTAGCGGGGACAGGGAGGCAGCCCCAGCATTTT
-,TRBJ1-6,-,TRBV4-3,CASSQDLGLGGVYSPLHF,TGCGCCAGCAGCCAAGATTTAGGTTTGGGGGGGGTTTATTCACCCCTCCACTTT
-,TRBJ2-1,TRBD2,TRBV7-9,CASSLLWGGNNEQFF,TGTGCCAGCAGCCTACTTTGGGGGGGAAACAATGAGCAGTTCTTC
-,TRBJ1-5,-,TRBV15,CATSNIETVHQPQHF,TGTGCCACCAGCAACATAGAGACAGTTCATCAGCCCCAGCATTTT
-,TRBJ1-1,-,TRBV7-3,CASSLQENTEAFF,TGTGCCAGCAGCCTACAGGAGAACACTGAAGCTTTCTTT
-,TRBJ1-5,-,TRBV2,CASSGVALNQPQHF,TGTGCCAGCAGTGGGGTAGCCCTCAATCAGCCCCAGCATTTT
-,TRBJ2-5,-,TRBV6-5,CASSPMDFRRETQYF,TGTGCCAGCAGTCCAATGGACTTCCGGAGAGAGACCCAGTACTTC
-,TRBJ2-2,TRBD1,TRBV15,CATGTGDGAGELFF,TGTGCCACAGGGACAGGGGATGGGGCCGGGGAGCTGTTTTTT
few,TRBJ2-2,TRBD2,TRBV10-1,CASSESAGVANGELFF,TGCGCCAGCAGTGAGTCGGCGGGAGTTGCGAACGGGGAGCTGTTTTTT
many,TRBJ2-2,TRBD2,TRBV11-2,CASSLAGGWTGELFF,TGTGCCAGCAGCTTAGCGGGAGGCTGGACCGGGGAGCTGTTTTTT
few,TRBJ1-5,-,TRBV23-1,CASSRGAMGNQPQHF,TGCGCCAGCAGTCGAGGAGCAATGGGCAATCAGCCCCAGCATTTT
-,TRBJ2-2,TRBD2,TRBV24-1,CATSDPGTSFGTGELFF,TGTGCCACCAGTGATCCCGGGACTAGTTTCGGCACCGGGGAGCTGTTTTTT